Presented here are 3 T cell receptor beta chains from one specimen sequenced in a study of breast tumors, draining lymph nodes, adjacent tissues. Each CDR3 protein gets one entry after TCRdb re-called the multiplex PCR reads with MiXCR. Here the sample spans about 270,000 distinct CDR3 sequences, about 30% being singletons. Axillary draining lymph nodes of breast cancer patients supplied the node samples. The sample consisted of axillary lymph node tissue. The receptors originated from a female donor with breast cancer. Some clones in this sample may be carry-over from other donors' samples.

This rearrangement joins TRBV10-3 to TRBJ1-1; D is possibly TRBD1 (5 bases). V was clipped by 6 bases and J by 4 bases, with 15 bases between them. Germline V gene lookup returns CDR1 ENHRY and CDR2 SYGVKD. This CDR3 spans 14 amino acids. CDR3 coding DNA: TGTGCCATCAGCTACAGGAAGGAGGGCACTGAAGCTTTCTTT. It codes for CAISYRKEGTEAFF.

This clonotype was seen more than once but under ten times. Germline and junction disagree at one end, which may indicate a read error. DNA for the CDR3: TGTGCCAGCAGGGATCCCGGGACAGAGGACATTCAGTCCTTC. Amino acids: CASRDPGTEDIQSF. The rearrangement joins TRBV9 to TRBJ2-4, with 7 bases matching TRBD1. The germline V gene encodes CDR1 SGDLS and CDR2 YYNGEE. CDR3 length: 14 amino acids.

Notes on this clonotype: A much bigger clone sits one base away, suggesting this may be a read error. Because the CDR3 is missing its conserved closing phenylalanine or tryptophan, this is likely a read error. The V call is TRBV19, the J call TRBJ2-5, with TRBD2 matching 7 bases. CDR3 length: 15 amino acids. Germline trimming cut 3 bases from V and 5 bases from J; bases unmatched to any gene: 9. The germline V gene has CDR1 LNHDA and CDR2 SQIVND (reference sequence). The CDR3 sequence is CASSITGGSGETQYL. The CDR3 nucleotides are TGTGCCAGTAGTATCACCGGGGGGTCGGGCGAGACCCAGTACCTC.